A selection of T cell receptor beta chains follows, all from one sample in a study of long-term antiretroviral therapy in people with HIV. Method: immunoSEQ multiplex PCR; TCRdb's copy keeps in-frame clones and lacks some. The table lists more than 35,000 clones, 80% to 85% of them singletons. The sequences come from unsorted PBMCs, collected 1.5 years after starting antiretroviral therapy. All receptors derive from a man in his late teens or twenties with HIV. Each CDR3 is given with its conserved first and last residue.

j_gene,v_gene,CDR3aa
TRBJ2-5,TRBV5-4,CASSSRDRGFFQETQYF
TRBJ2-3,TRBV7-9,CASSFEAATDTQYF
TRBJ2-7,TRBV18,CASSPLGTGGDSGTNEQYF
TRBJ2-7,TRBV7-8,CASSLAGFHEQYF
TRBJ1-1,TRBV18,CASSPQGLNTEAFF
TRBJ2-7,TRBV28,CASAWSSGRAFEQYF
TRBJ1-2,TRBV28,CASSLTGGLYNGYTF
TRBJ1-5,TRBV27,CASSSSSRGAGQPQHF
TRBJ2-1,TRBV13,CASSPGPVDEQFF
-,TRBV5-1,CASSRGLSAGEQYF
TRBJ1-1,TRBV20-1,CETALNTEAFF